The clone carrying this T cell receptor (beta chain) was recorded only once. This sample was included in a study of blood T cell repertoires in COVID-19. The assay was immunoSEQ multiplex PCR, and TCRdb's table has in-frame clones only and misses some. The sample has about 170,000 clones; around nine tenths are singletons. Germline CDR1 and CDR2: MDHEN and SYDVKM. V was clipped by 1 base and J by 3 bases, with 13 bases between them. The CDR3 runs to 15 residues. The sequence derives from a man younger than 35 with active or convalescent COVID-19. The V gene is TRBV28, the J gene TRBJ2-7; maybe TRBD1 (6 bases). The sample comprised peripheral blood. The CDR3 is CASSLFGTSLYEQYF. The CDR3 DNA follows: TGTGCCAGCAGTTTATTCGGGACATCGCTCTACGAGCAGTACTTC.